This is a list of T cell receptor beta chains from one sample in a study of shared clonotypes between healthy human individuals. Using immunoSEQ multiplex PCR, the repertoire was profiled, and TCRdb retains in-frame clones only, with some absent. This table has 2,500,000 or so clones, roughly 92% appearing once. Sequencing was done on a sample of naive CD4+ T cells sorted from blood. The receptors come from a man aged 18 to 35 in good health. Both conserved end residues are trimmed from each CDR3.

TRBV4-3	TRBJ2-5	ASSPRSTRQETQY
TRBV12-5	TRBJ2-1	ASGFGQGQF
TRBV29-1	TRBJ2-7	SPGLPWQY
TRBV6-6	TRBJ2-7	ATGQSTYEQY
TRBV18	TRBJ1-3	ASSPLDDGNTIY
TRBV30	TRBJ2-5	AWGGGLETQY
TRBV5-4	TRBJ1-2	ASSSGQGSVYGYT
TRBV25-1	TRBJ2-3	ASSATAGGDTQY
TRBV19	TRBJ1-2	ASTNRVGNYGYT
TRBV6-1	TRBJ1-1	ASSEGGGRRTTLNTEAF
TRBV5-6	TRBJ2-5	ASSLISGGLQETQY
TRBV7-3	TRBJ2-3	ASSLTSGGTGDTQY
TRBV6-5	TRBJ2-7	ASSYSTREVGEQY
TRBV5-1	TRBJ1-6	ASSSGQGINSPLH
TRBV30	TRBJ2-3	ARTSGGISTQY
TRBV30	TRBJ2-7	AWSPTTGGSQY
TRBV6-5	TRBJ1-4	ASRQQGTNEKLF
TRBV7-9	TRBJ2-5	ASSPTAGGETQY
TRBV5-4	TRBJ2-1	ASSLSYNEQF
TRBV30	TRBJ2-2	AWGRARGTSGELF
TRBV30	TRBJ2-1	AWSVLAGYNEQF
TRBV19	TRBJ1-3	ASKVQISGNTIY
TRBV18	TRBJ1-3	ASSVLSSGNTIY
TRBV30	TRBJ1-4	AWTQEINKKLF
TRBV9	TRBJ2-2	ASSVEQLNTGELF
TRBV7-2	TRBJ2-7	ASSSGTVYEQY
TRBV5-1	TRBJ2-2	ASSPRSGGRTGELF